This T cell receptor (beta chain) came from a study of blood T cell repertoires in COVID-19. Study members were between about 18 and 95 years old and lived in fewer than 30 US regions. As handled by the study authors: Amplified reference gene primers provided the basis for estimating nucleated cell counts. Data came from immunoSEQ multiplex PCR; TCRdb stores just in-frame clones and leaves some out. V and J calls and clone size are given by that table; D and trimming were obtained from the DNA. The sample has 280,000 or so clones, around 84% seen once; the top ten hold 2.5% to 3%. Trimming took 3 bases from V and 4 from J; bases not matched to a gene: 8. This CDR3 contains 16 residues. In germline, CDR1 is MDHEN, CDR2 SYDVKM.

The receptor was isolated from a woman aged 50 to 60 who had recovered from COVID-19. The rearrangement uses TRBV28 and TRBJ1-2; 10 nucleotides line up with TRBD1. The sequenced sample was PBMCs or T cells enriched from blood (not recorded which). The CDR3 region has the DNA TGTGCCAGCAGTTTGACAGGGGGCGCGGGATTCTATGGCTACACCTTC. Translation: CASSLTGGAGFYGYTF.